This T cell receptor (beta chain) was identified during a study of T cells expressing NK-cell markers. At the level of the study: HCMV seropositivity characterized most of the eight sequenced donors, and seronegativity one.

The CDR3 is 16 residues long. CDR1 is SGHDT, CDR2 YYEEEE, per germline. UMIs accompanied the 5'RACE template switching by which TCR beta cDNA was made. TCRdb reanalyzed the 5' RACE reads and collapses them to one entry per CDR3 protein, without DNA. The sample holds some 410,000 distinct CDR3 sequences. This TCR came from a woman between 18 and 70 years old in good health. The rearrangement uses TRBV5-6 and TRBJ2-7; the TRBD1 assignment by TCRdb is unverifiable without DNA. The sequencing input was blood T cells: a sorted CD56 or NKG2C T cell subset, CD4+ or CD8+ T cells, or bulk PBMC T cells (not recorded which). This CDR3 is CASSLVLGTGDREQYF.